This TCR beta chain is from a study of cytomegalovirus exposure and HLA in healthy donors (TCRdb year 2017). Background on the whole study: According to a later analysis, the approximately 120 validation repertoires were produced on the same platform as the 666 repertoires of the first cohort. The study was designed to test whether signatures of past pathogen exposure could be identified by cataloging public T cell receptors. In addition to the first cohort of 650 to 750 subjects, a separate validation cohort of approximately 110 different subjects was used. The study combined high-throughput TCR immunosequencing, statistical association of individual TCRs with disease status, and machine learning to predict cytomegalovirus infection status. General study outcomes and caveats: A few of the identified cytomegalovirus-associated TCR beta chains were confirmed in vitro to be specific for cytomegalovirus antigens. In both the original and validation cohorts, the classifier was reported to diagnose cytomegalovirus status with high specificity and sensitivity. In the study, roughly 160 TCR beta chains were listed as associated with cytomegalovirus. The authors suggested that the approach could potentially be generalized to other disease states and immunological phenotypes. Across donors, most TCR sequences were observed very rarely, whereas some public TCRs were present in many individuals. A later analysis lacked HLA typing for the validation cohort, so it scored co-occurrence in that cohort across all 120 or so repertoires. Of the cluster scores, 90% to 95% were above 0 in a later analysis, which found that TCRs clustered in the first cohort also tended to co-occur in the 95 to 150 validation repertoires.

The donors belonged to the validation cohort of around 130 subjects, which was separate from the approximately 660-subject first cohort. Library preparation was by the immunoSEQ multiplex PCR assay. As for how the authors treated the data: A statistical classification framework was developed to diagnose cytomegalovirus status using the catalog of TCR beta chain sequences. TCRdb stores this immuneACCESS table with in-frame sequences only. Part of the clones is absent; in the studies checked, under half of the shortfall reflects unresolved V genes, and no reason is known for the rest. V and J calls and clone size are given by that table; D and trimming were obtained from the DNA. The sample records fewer than 400,000 clones, roughly 89% of which are singletons. Of the sample, approximately 0.84% is held by the ten largest clones. As for this clone: Its antigen is still unknown. No much larger clonotype is one base removed from it; base qualities were not supplied.

The CDR3 runs 15 residues from the cysteine to the phenylalanine. Only the CDR3 region is kept as DNA, spanning 45 bases read in frame from base 1. Between the V and J ends, shortened by 6 bases and 4 bases respectively, the junction contains 15 bases. Reading the germline V gene gives CDR1 SNHLY and CDR2 FYNNEI. Sequencing input: PBMCs. This clonotype was obtained from a woman aged 18-29 years in good health and CMV-seronegative. The rearranged chain carries TRBV2 and TRBJ2-2, with TRBD1 as a weak D call on 5 bases. The nucleotide sequence reads as follows: TGTGCCAGCAGCGGCGGTGGGGCTGGCACCGGGGAGCTGTTTTTT. This translates into CASSGGGAGTGELFF.